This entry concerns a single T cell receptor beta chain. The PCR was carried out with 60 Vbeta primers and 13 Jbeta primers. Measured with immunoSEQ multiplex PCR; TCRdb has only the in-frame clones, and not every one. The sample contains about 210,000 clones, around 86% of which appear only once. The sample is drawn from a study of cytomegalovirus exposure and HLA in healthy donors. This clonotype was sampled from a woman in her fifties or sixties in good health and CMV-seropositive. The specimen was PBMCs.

The CDR3 loop reads CASSLNPGGGSPEGFF. For the CDR3, the DNA is TGTGCCAGCAGCTTAAATCCGGGCGGGGGGAGCCCTGAGGGTTTCTTT. The chain carries TRBV11-2 and TRBJ1-1; a weak D match, TRBD1 (5 bases). Trimming took 2 bases from V and 13 from J, leaving 26 bases between them. Germline assignment: CDR1 SGHAT and CDR2 FQNNGV. The CDR3 runs 16 residues.